This T cell receptor (beta chain) was found in a study of OX40 agonist ivuxolimab in advanced cancers. The V gene's germline CDR1 is SEHNR and CDR2 FQNEAQ (reference sequence). The CDR3 extends over 14 amino acids. V was trimmed by 1 base and J by 2 bases, leaving 8 bases between them. Profiling relied on immunoSEQ multiplex PCR, and the TCRdb table lists in-frame clones only, not all of them. The profile shows tens of thousands of clones, about 82% of them singletons. The genes are TRBV7-9 and TRBJ2-5, with D possibly TRBD1 on 5 matching bases. The sequenced sample was CD4+ or CD8+ T cells sorted from blood, obtained in a trial of the OX40 agonist ivuxolimab. The source of this sequence is an adult with an advanced solid tumor such as melanoma, head and neck, liver or kidney cancer. CDR3 sequence reads: CASSLGTNQETQYF. Here the CDR3 DNA reads TGTGCCAGCAGCTTAGGGACAAATCAAGAGACCCAGTACTTC.